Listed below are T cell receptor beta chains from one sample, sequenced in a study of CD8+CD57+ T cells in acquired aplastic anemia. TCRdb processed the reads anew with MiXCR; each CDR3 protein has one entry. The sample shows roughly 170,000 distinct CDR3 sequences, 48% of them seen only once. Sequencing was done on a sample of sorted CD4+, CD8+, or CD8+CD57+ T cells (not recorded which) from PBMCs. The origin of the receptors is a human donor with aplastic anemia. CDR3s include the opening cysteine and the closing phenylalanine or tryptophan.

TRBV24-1 CATSDTKSTGGSGELFF
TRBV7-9 CASSVEGGNTEAFF
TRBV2 CASSDVGHEQFF
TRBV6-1 CASRPSGDNSPLHF
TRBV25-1 CASSESSADTQYF
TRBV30 CAWSLGGASTDTQYF
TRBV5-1 CASSLRGSEAFF
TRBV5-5 CASSLQGLDTQYF
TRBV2 CASSARPRLAGGQETQYF
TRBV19 CASSIRGFPNEQYF
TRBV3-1 CASSRGRGFYEQYF
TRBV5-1 CASSLEAGGDGYTF
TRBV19 CASTRFASGGNTIYF
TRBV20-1 CSASVAANLAYEQYF
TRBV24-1 CATSDRDRGRDGYTF
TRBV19 CASNAGQNNYGYTF
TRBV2 CASHRDSYEQYF
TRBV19 CASSASRVRYNEQFF
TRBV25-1 CASSDPRAGETQYF
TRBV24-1 CATSDARGAETQYF
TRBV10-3 CAISEWAGDTDTQYF
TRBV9 CASSVGGGQLLTDTQYF
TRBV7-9 CATPDRGRAF
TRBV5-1 CASSLIPGLDEQYF
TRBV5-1 CASNPPGQDYEQYF
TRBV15 CATSRDLLVGPTRNTIYF
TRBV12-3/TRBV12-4 CASSVGTKGHEQYF
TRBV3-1 CASSPGGGANYGYTF
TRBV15 CATSRDGRGQGEKLFF
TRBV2 CASRDRVGQPQHF
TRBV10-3 CAISESFGVYEQYF
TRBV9 CASQGPNTEAFF
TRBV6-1 CASNPGVYNEQFF
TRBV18 CASSPQQSSGANVLTF
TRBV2 CASRGTGAQPQHF
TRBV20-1 CSATGTGGTYEQYF
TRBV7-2 CASKRPAYNEQFF
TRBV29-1 CSLSWGGFGNQPQHF
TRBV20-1 CSARDLASGGPSSYNEQFF
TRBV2 CASSEGPTNTEAFF
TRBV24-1 CATSDLYSLGRTDTQYF
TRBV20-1 CSARTGTSGYNEQFF
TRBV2 CASARNTEAFF
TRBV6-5 CASSLAGGPSDTQYF
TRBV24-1 CATSDRDSSYNEQFF
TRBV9 CASSVALAGGLDTQYF
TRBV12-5 CASGYTGVEQYF
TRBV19 CASSEGASNQPQHF
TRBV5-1 CAGSYYSRQGMDGELFF
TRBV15 CATSRAQGTGNTIYF
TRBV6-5 CASKKDGYNEQFF
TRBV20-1 CSAARLAATYEQYF
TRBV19 CASTPRGYSYEQYF
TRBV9 CASSFGTGSTDTQYF
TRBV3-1 CASSQGDGDRVYEQYF
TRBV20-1 CSARTTGAFF
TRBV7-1 CASSSVDLTSGGAADTQYF
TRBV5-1 CASSWGGQGREAFF
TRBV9 CASSALNTEAFF
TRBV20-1 CSARDRRTGGTNTEAFF